A single sample gave rise to the 19 T cell receptor beta chains below, sequenced in a study of response to subunit inactivated influenza vaccine. One entry per CDR3 protein results from TCRdb running MiXCR on the RT-PCR reads. The top ten hold around 13% of the sample, which has approximately 500,000 distinct CDR3 sequences, 13% seen once. Sequencing used PBMCs from blood, obtained 40 to 50 days after vaccination. These receptors all stem from a man aged 45 to 65 who received an inactivated influenza vaccine.

This clonotype was seen more than once but under ten times. V and J are TRBV28 and TRBJ2-7, with 7 nucleotides matching TRBD1. Germline V gene data show CDR1 as MDHEN and CDR2 as SYDVKM. J gave up 3 bases and V 5 bases, and 7 bases lay outside the gene matches. CDR3 length: 14 residues. DNA for the CDR3: TGTGCCAGCAGTCACCGGGACAGACACTACGAGCAGTACTTC. Translation gives CASSHRDRHYEQYF.

This clonotype was counted only a few times. This chain links TRBV18 with TRBJ2-3, with unresolved D. The V gene's germline CDR1 is KGHSH and CDR2 LQKENI. The CDR3 runs to 13 residues. Trimming took 3 bases from V and 5 from J, leaving 9 bases between them. Written as DNA, the CDR3 is TGTGCCAGCTCACCCGTCCAGCTAGATACGCAGTATTTT. Translating it yields CASSPVQLDTQYF.

Here the CDR3 reads CASSLFIGDRSGEKLFF. The CDR3 coding sequence is TGTGCCAGCAGCTTATTTATCGGCGACCGGTCCGGTGAAAAACTGTTTTTT. V gene TRBV7-8 combines with J gene TRBJ1-4; D remains ambiguous. Trimming stripped 2 bases from V and 7 bases from J, with 20 bases between. The CDR3 runs to 17 residues. CDR1 and CDR2 from the germline V gene are SGHVS and FQNEAQ.

This clonotype was observed a few times. The J gene is TRBJ1-3, the V gene TRBV12-3 or TRBV12-4; the D is unclear. Trimming pared 1 base from V and 0 bases from J, leaving 4 bases between. The CDR3 covers 14 residues. DNA of the CDR3: TGTGCCAGCAGTTTAGGGCACTCTGGAAACACCATATATTTT. Protein product: CASSLGHSGNTIYF.

This clonotype was seen many times. The rearrangement joins TRBV20-1 to TRBJ2-5; TRBD1 is a possible D gene (6 bases). The V end lost 3 bases, the J end lost 1 base, and 18 bases lay between the germline ends. Germline assignment: CDR1 DFQATT and CDR2 SNEGSKA (reference sequence). CDR3 length: 16 residues. Written as DNA, the CDR3 is TGCAGTGCTAGTTTTCCTTTGGACAGAACCCAAGAGACCCAGTACTTC. Residues: CSASFPLDRTQETQYF.

In its sample, this clonotype was seen a few times. In DNA, the CDR3 is TGCGCCAGCAGCCAAGATGAAGCGGTTAACTATGGCTACACCTTC. This encodes CASSQDEAVNYGYTF. The chain combines TRBV4-3 with TRBJ1-2; no firm D call. Germline V gene lookup returns CDR1 LGHNA and CDR2 YSLEER. The ends were cut back, 0 bases at V and 1 base at J, with 9 bases in the middle. CDR3 size: 15 residues.

The chain joins TRBV6-2 or TRBV6-3 to TRBJ2-2; D might be TRBD1 (6 bases). This CDR3 spans 15 amino acids. V lost 5 bases and J 4 bases, leaving 14 bases between the germline ends. The germline CDR1 and CDR2 sequences are MNHEY and SVGEGT. CDR3 coding DNA: TGTGCCAGCAGTATTTTACAGGGCATCACCGGGGAGCTGTTTTTT. Amino acid sequence: CASSILQGITGELFF.

This clonotype was seen a few times. This chain connects TRBV7-2 to TRBJ1-3; tentative D call: TRBD1 (5 bases). CDR1 is SGHTA, CDR2 FQGNSA, per germline. The CDR3 runs to 18 residues. Trimming left V 0 bases short and J 4 bases short, with 19 bases between. As DNA, the CDR3 is TGTGCCAGCAGCTTAGCCGGTTGGCAGGGTCCCCTCGGAAACACCATATATTTT. Translating gives CASSLAGWQGPLGNTIYF.

This clonotype was recorded at least ten times. V is TRBV12-3 or TRBV12-4 and J is TRBJ2-2; TRBD1 matches at 11 bases. CDR3 length equals 15 residues. The junction had 2 bases not matched to a gene; V was cut back by 6 bases and J by 2 bases. Here the CDR3 DNA reads TGTGCCAGCAGGGGACAGGGGGATAACACCGGGGAGCTGTTTTTT. Translated, it gives CASRGQGDNTGELFF.

This chain uses TRBV20-1 with TRBJ1-1, with 7 bases that match TRBD1. The junction had 8 bases not matched to a gene; V was cut back by 3 bases and J by 7 bases. Per germline, CDR1 DFQATT and CDR2 SNEGSKA (reference sequence). The CDR3 runs to 13 residues. CDR3 nucleotides: TGCAGTGCTAGTAGACAGGGAAAGGGTGAAGCTTTCTTT. Translating it yields CSASRQGKGEAFF.

This clonotype was picked up a small number of times. This sequence joins TRBV29-1 and TRBJ1-1; no firm D call. Germline CDR1 reads SQVTM; CDR2 reads ANQGSEA. The V end was cut by 6 bases, the J end by 2 bases, with 13 bases between. The CDR3 is made up of 13 amino acids. The CDR3 protein is CSVLQTLNTEAFF. The CDR3 DNA reads as TGCAGCGTGCTACAGACCCTCAACACTGAAGCTTTCTTT. Supplemented by reference TRBV29-1 and TRBJ1-1, the full variable domain reads SAVISQKPSRDICQRGTSLTIQCQVDSQVTMMFWYRQQPGQSLTLIATANQGSEATYESGFVIDKFPISRPNLTFSTLTVSNMSPEDSSIYLCSVLQTLNTEAFFGQGTRLTVV.

J is TRBJ2-5 and V is TRBV11-2; D is possibly TRBD1 (5 bases). The CDR3 loop spans 17 amino acids. Germline V gene data show CDR1 as SGHAT and CDR2 as FQNNGV. V lost 1 base, J lost 7 bases, and 22 bases lay in between. DNA for the CDR3: TGTGCCAGCAGCTTAGTGGCGCGGCAGGGAATCTCGACGACCCAGTACTTC. Translated: CASSLVARQGISTTQYF.

This clonotype has a handful of counts. V gene TRBV29-1 combines with J gene TRBJ2-2, with 8 positions matching TRBD1. V trimming: 6 bases; J trimming: 5 bases; junction bases outside the gene matches: 8. The CDR3 length is 14 residues. Germline CDR1 SQVTM, CDR2 ANQGSEA. This CDR3 reads CSVKDREHTGELFF. Written as DNA, the CDR3 is TGCAGCGTAAAGGACAGGGAACATACCGGGGAGCTGTTTTTT.

This clonotype was seen a few times. The V gene is TRBV9, the J gene TRBJ1-1; D unresolved. The V end was cut by 1 base, the J end by 4 bases, with 11 bases between. The CDR3 sequence is 14 residues long. CDR1 and CDR2 (germline): SGDLS, YYNGEE. The chain's CDR3 is CASSVFEGSTEAFF. As DNA, the CDR3 is TGTGCCAGCAGCGTATTTGAAGGGAGCACTGAAGCTTTCTTT.

The chain uses TRBV7-2 and TRBJ1-3; tentatively, D is TRBD1 (5 bases). Germline loops: CDR1 SGHTA, CDR2 FQGNSA. The CDR3 is 14 residues long. Trimming cost V 4 bases and J 9 bases, with 16 bases left between them. DNA of the CDR3: TGTGCCAGCAGCTCCTTGGACACCCCGGGCACCATATATTTT. It encodes CASSSLDTPGTIYF.

This clonotype was counted between two and nine times. The CDR3 loop reads CASTKATGSSGNTIYF. Here the CDR3 DNA reads TGTGCCAGCACAAAAGCGACTGGGAGCTCTGGAAACACCATATATTTT. The chain employs TRBV18 and TRBJ1-3; no reliable D call. The CDR3 length is 16 residues. V lost 8 bases, J lost 0 bases, and 17 bases lay in between. Germline assignment: CDR1 KGHSH and CDR2 LQKENI.

As DNA, the CDR3 is TGTGCCAGCAGCTTGGCCCCGGGTTTTGGAGAGACCCAGTACTTC. It is translated as CASSLAPGFGETQYF. The rearrangement uses TRBV5-6 and TRBJ2-5; D call uncertain. This CDR3 has 15 amino acids. From germline, CDR1 is SGHDT and CDR2 YYEEEE. Between the trimmed V and J ends, which lost 0 bases and 4 bases, there was a span of 13 bases.

This clonotype has more than one count but fewer than ten. The CDR3 spells CASSFQGASGYTF. The CDR3 DNA is TGTGCCAGCAGTTTTCAGGGGGCGTCTGGCTACACCTTC. V is TRBV12-3 or TRBV12-4 and J is TRBJ1-2; 8 positions agree with TRBD1. There are 13 residues in the CDR3. The junction had 4 bases not matched to a gene; V was cut back by 3 bases and J by 7 bases.

The chain has TRBV7-3 and TRBJ2-3; maybe TRBD2 (6 bases). The germline gives CDR1 SGHTA, CDR2 FQGTGA. The CDR3 is 14 residues long. V lost 5 bases, J lost 4 bases, and 13 bases lay in between. CDR3 sequence: CASSPTSSPDTQYF. CDR3 nucleotides: TGTGCCAGCAGCCCTACTAGCAGCCCAGATACGCAGTATTTT.